The source of this T cell receptor beta chain is a study of PD-1 blockade in classical Hodgkin lymphoma. Overall study findings and caveats: Before treatment, complete responders showed about the same diversity as newly diagnosed patients. As was reported, newly diagnosed patients showed lower baseline TCR diversity than healthy donors did.

The CDR3 spans 16 residues. The germline V gene encodes CDR1 SGHRS and CDR2 YFSETQ. Trimming shortened V by 0 bases and J by 1 base, and 13 bases separated the two germline ends. Patients all relapsed after autologous stem cell transplantation, and there was variation in brentuximab vedotin exposure. This clone appeared once. What it binds is not known. TCRdb's copy holds only in-frame clones and misses some; the assay was immunoSEQ multiplex PCR. The sample shows about 90,000 clones, about 91% of them seen only once. The sequence was collected from a human donor with classical Hodgkin lymphoma. The genes are TRBV5-1 and TRBJ2-5, with D maybe TRBD2 (6 bases). Sequences were derived from peripheral blood mononuclear cells (PBMCs), sampled before the second cycle of nivolumab. The CDR3 here is CASSLGVLAFQETQYF. The CDR3 DNA reads TGCGCCAGCAGCTTGGGTGTCCTAGCGTTCCAAGAGACCCAGTACTTC.